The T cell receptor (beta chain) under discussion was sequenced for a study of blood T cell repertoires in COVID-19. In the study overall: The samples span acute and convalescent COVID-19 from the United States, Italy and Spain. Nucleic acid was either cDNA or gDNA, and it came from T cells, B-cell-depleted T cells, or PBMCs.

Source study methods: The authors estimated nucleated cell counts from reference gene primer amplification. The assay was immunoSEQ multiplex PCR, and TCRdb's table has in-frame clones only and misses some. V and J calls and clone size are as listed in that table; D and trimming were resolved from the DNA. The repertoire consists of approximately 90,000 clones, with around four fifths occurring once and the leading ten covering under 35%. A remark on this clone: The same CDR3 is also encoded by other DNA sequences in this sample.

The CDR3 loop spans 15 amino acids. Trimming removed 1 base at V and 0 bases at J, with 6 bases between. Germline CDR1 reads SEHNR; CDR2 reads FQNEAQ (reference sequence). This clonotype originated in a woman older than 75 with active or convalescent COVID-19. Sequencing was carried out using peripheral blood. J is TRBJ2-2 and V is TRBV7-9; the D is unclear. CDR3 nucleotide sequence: TGTGCCAGCAGCTTAGGTGGAGCGAACACCGGGGAGCTGTTTTTT. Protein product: CASSLGGANTGELFF.